This T cell receptor beta chain comes out of a study of identical twins. TCRdb ran MiXCR on the 5' RACE reads and lists one entry per CDR3 protein. The sample records 1.5 million to 2 million distinct CDR3 sequences, about 31% being singletons. Notes on this clonotype: Antigen unknown.

The V and J ends lost 2 bases and 2 bases respectively, with 13 bases between them. Germline CDR1 and CDR2: LGHNA and YNFKEQ. The CDR3 contains 16 residues. General observations from the study: It was out-of-frame TCR alpha sharing in monozygotic twins that models underestimated. In drawing conclusions, the study used cross-sectional statistical analysis and did not follow the same donors. Twins' surplus sharing was weaker for beta out-of-frame sequences. There is a chance that invariant MAIT and iNKT cells partially muddied zero-insertion analyses.

This TCR came from a newborn girl in good health. Sequencing input: cord blood. The J gene is TRBJ1-3, the V gene TRBV4-2; TRBD1 might be the D (5 bases). Here the CDR3 reads CASSQPLGATGNTIYF. The CDR3 DNA follows: TGTGCCAGCAGCCAACCTCTTGGGGCTACTGGAAACACCATATATTTT.